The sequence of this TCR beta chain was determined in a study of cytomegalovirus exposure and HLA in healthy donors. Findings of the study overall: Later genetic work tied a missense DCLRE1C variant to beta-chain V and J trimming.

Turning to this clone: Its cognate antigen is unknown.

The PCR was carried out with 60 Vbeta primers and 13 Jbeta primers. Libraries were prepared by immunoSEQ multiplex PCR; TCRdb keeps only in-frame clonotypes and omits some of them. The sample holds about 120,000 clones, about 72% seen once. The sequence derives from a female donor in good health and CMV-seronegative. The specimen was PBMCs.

CDR3 coding DNA: TGCGCCAGCAGCCCCGGGACTCGGGAGTACGAGCAGTACTTC. As protein: CASSPGTREYEQYF. The chain uses TRBV5-1 and TRBJ2-5; tentative D call: TRBD2 (6 bases). The J call could be wrong; TRBJ2-7 is a better fit for the DNA end. CDR1 and CDR2 from the germline V gene are SGHRS and YFSETQ. The CDR3 is made up of 14 amino acids.